The clone carrying this T cell receptor (beta chain) was recorded a few times. Antigen specificity is unknown. This entry belongs to a study of beta chain features in type 1 diabetes. Study-wide results and caveats: PCR may have favored shorter templates equally in patients and controls. Any HLA type influence on TCRB rearrangement was left unresolved here. Shorter TCRB CDR3s, moderately but significantly so, marked every one of the four CD4+ subsets in Type 1 diabetes patients. For cells with high TCR expression, cDNA sequencing could yield over-representation.

A CD45RO/CCR7/CD25/CD127/CD95/CD27 panel sorted naive, central memory, regulatory and stem cell-like memory CD4+ cells. As every portion of the isolated RNA was reverse transcribed, the sequencing read expressed TCRB transcripts. Generated by immunoSEQ multiplex PCR, the TCRdb table keeps only in-frame clones and is missing some. Seen here are about 400,000 clones, around 12% observed once, and the top ten hold about 0.01%. The V segment lost 3 bases and the J segment 3 bases; nucleotides outside the gene matches: 8. This CDR3 has 17 amino acids. CDR1 and CDR2 (germline): SGDLS, YYNGEE. The rearrangement joins TRBV9 to TRBJ2-3, with 12 bases aligning to TRBD2. The source is a woman aged 18 to 35 with type 1 diabetes. The source material was naive CD4+ T cells from blood. For the CDR3, the DNA is TGTGCCAGCAGCGCTCGAGGACTAGCGGGGAGGACAGATACGCAGTATTTT. This translates into CASSARGLAGRTDTQYF.